This T cell receptor (beta chain) emerged from a study of shared clonotypes between healthy human individuals (dated by TCRdb to 2020 to 2022). About the full investigation: Two women and three men aged 18 to 49 years were included in the cohort. To estimate repertoire size and how much clonotypes are shared between individuals, the study performed deep sequencing of blood TCR repertoires from a few healthy adults. Libraries were prepared and TCR repertoires were sequenced by different laboratories using diverse techniques, in order to increase sequencing depth and limit assay-specific biases. For each donor, three plates each were used for CD4 naive and CD4 memory, two plates were used for CD8 naive, and one plate was used for CD8 memory. Leukapheresis yielded between about 0.85 and 10 billion PBMCs per donor.

Concerning this clone: What this receptor recognizes is not known. The input lacks base qualities; no much larger clone sits a single base away. The sample carries other DNA sequences with the same CDR3.

The study at large found these results: The small number of donors limited the genetic and exposure-history diversity represented. Compared with non-shared clonotypes, the clonotypes found in all four sorted-subset donors had higher generation probabilities. Only blood was sampled, and tissue TCR repertoires likely differ from those in blood. Rarefaction of sorted-subset datasets indicated incomplete sequencing despite the large sequencing depth. When a handful of donors were compared, the shared fraction of clonotypes was roughly 5% for naive CD4, about 4% for naive CD8, about 2.5% for memory CD4, and less than 0.5% for memory CD8. Based on pairwise subsampling, the degree of clonotype sharing among donors was expected to be affected by sequencing depth. Larger estimated clonotype richness was generally found for naive subsets than for memory subsets.

The germline V gene specifies SQVTM as CDR1 and ANQGSEA as CDR2. The V and J ends are trimmed by 6 bases and 0 bases, leaving 9 bases between them. The CDR3 holds 12 amino acids from the cysteine to the phenylalanine. Only CDR3 DNA remains: 36 bases, in frame from the first base. TCR CDR3 regions were amplified from genomic DNA by multiplex PCR using the deep immunoSEQ assay. Genomic DNA extracted from each cell subset was distributed evenly over all wells of several immunoSEQ 96-well plates, and each plate served as one replicate. For sorted subsets, 200 to 250 ng of genomic DNA, equivalent to around 29,000 T cell genomes, went into each replicate PCR. Purified libraries were quantified with a Qubit 3.0 fluorometer, sized on a Bioanalyzer 2100, and re-quantified with the KAPA Library Quantification kit. Every immunoSEQ 96-well plate was sequenced on a separate single-read 150-cycle Illumina NextSeq 550 flow cell. The original methods were these. Because the immunoSEQ output included only junctional sequences and no quality scores, the filtering could not be the same as the filtering used for full-length reads. Sequences were annotated with PyIR, a Python wrapper for IgBLAST v1.9, using IMGT germline references to assign V/J genes and CDR3. Any read was removed if the V/J assignment was weak (E-value above 1e-6), the CDR3 was missing, or the read contained stop codons, out-of-frame junctions, or ambiguous translated residues. V3J clonotypes were defined as sequences sharing the same inferred V gene, J gene, and CDR3 amino acid sequence. The percentage overlap between two repertoires was calculated by dividing the number of shared unique clonotypes by the size of the smaller repertoire. RTK rarefaction, the Chao1 estimator, and Recon v2.1 estimates of unobserved clonotypes were used to assess repertoire richness. Generation probabilities were computed with OLGA for all TCRbeta clonotypes obtained by the gDNA method from several donors. Imported from immuneACCESS, the table was reduced by TCRdb to in-frame sequences with V and J called. These copies leave out some clones; in studies compared against another copy, an unresolved V gene accounts for under half, and the cause of the remainder is not known. V and J calls and clone size come straight from that table; D and trimming were deduced from the DNA. The sample data list over a million clones, and 95% to 97% of these were observed just once. Over 1% of the sample belongs to the ten largest clones.

Donors were healthy HIV-negative adults with no recently reported acute infections or vaccinations. Every donor was a Caucasian adult residing in Nashville, Tennessee, USA. CD4+ T cells were enriched through magnetic negative selection, after which naive cells were positively selected on CD45RA and the remaining negative fraction served as the memory subset. Blood was obtained by leukapheresis, after which PBMCs were separated by Ficoll-Histopaque density gradient centrifugation and cryopreserved in liquid nitrogen vapor phase. Analytical flow cytometry was used to check the purity and quantity of each magnetically sorted T cell population. Genomic DNA was isolated from every sorted fraction and measured by UV absorbance on a Nanodrop 2000c.

The sample comprised naive CD4+ T cells sorted from blood. Explained via the paper, the cell subset or site label denotes: CD45RA+ positively selected. This TCR came from a man aged 25-40 years in good health. Here the chain combines TRBV29-1 and TRBJ2-7, with TRBD2 tentatively as D gene (6 bases match). The DNA sequence reads TGCAGCGTGGGGGACTCCTCCTACGAGCAGTACTTC. It codes for CSVGDSSYEQYF.